This TCR beta chain was captured in a study of T-cell reconstitution after alpha-beta-depleted transplantation in children. Molecular barcoding with unique molecular identifiers was used for the TCRbeta library. TCRdb re-derived calls from the PCR reads in MiXCR, one entry per CDR3 protein. The sample yields about 360,000 distinct CDR3 sequences, more than 10% seen once. This CDR3 has 13 amino acids. Germline V gene sequence: CDR1 SGHRS, CDR2 YFSETQ. V dropped 3 bases and J dropped 3 bases, with 9 bases sitting between them. This clonotype has a count of ten or more. The receptor was derived from a human donor who donated a stem cell graft to a child with Fanconi anemia. Specimen: PBMCs, collected from the stem cell graft. This sequence joins TRBV5-1 and TRBJ1-1; no firm D call. The CDR3, as DNA: TGCGCCAGCAGCTCCCTGGCTCACACTGAAGCTTTCTTT. This gives the protein CASSSLAHTEAFF. The variable domain in full, completed from reference TRBV5-1 and TRBJ1-1, reads KAGVTQTPRYLIKTRGQQVTLSCSPISGHRSVSWYQQTPGQGLQFLFEYFSETQRNKGNFPGRFSGRQFSNSRSEMNVSTLELGDSALYLCASSSLAHTEAFFGQGTRLTVV.